This entry lists 20 T cell receptor beta chains sequenced from one sample in a study of blood T cell repertoires in COVID-19. The table came from immunoSEQ multiplex PCR; TCRdb's copy has only in-frame clones and leaves some out. Of about 160,000 clones listed, roughly 80% were seen once; the top ten hold less than 9.5%. The sample taken for sequencing was peripheral blood. These receptors were collected from a man in his fifties or sixties with acute or convalescent COVID-19.

To note about this clone: A much larger clone is a single base away; this may be a read error. The genes are TRBV10-3 and TRBJ2-1, with TRBD2 matching 13 bases. This CDR3 contains 16 residues. Germline assignment: CDR1 ENHRY and CDR2 SYGVKD. DNA of the CDR3: TGTGCCGTCAGTGAGTACCGGACTAGCGGGGGCCATGAGCAGTTCTTC. It yields the protein CAVSEYRTSGGHEQFF.

This clone has a handful of counts. The chain links TRBV5-1 to TRBJ2-2, with D possibly being TRBD1 (6 bases). Between the trimmed V and J ends, which lost 0 bases and 6 bases, there was a span of 9 bases. CDR1 SGHRS and CDR2 YFSETQ come from the germline V gene. The CDR3 contains 14 residues. The CDR3 nucleotides are TGCGCCAGCAGCTTGGCCAGGGGAGCCGGGGAGCTGTTTTTT. Protein product: CASSLARGAGELFF.

The chain links TRBV7-8 to TRBJ2-1, with TRBD2 as a possible D gene (6 bases). The CDR3 length is 14 residues. Trimming took off 1 base at V and 2 bases at J, with 6 bases between the two ends. CDR1 and CDR2 from the germline V gene are SGHVS and FQNEAQ. The CDR3 sequence: CASSLGLAYNEQFF. The CDR3 coding sequence is TGTGCCAGCAGCTTAGGACTAGCCTACAATGAGCAGTTCTTC.

The chain links TRBV7-9 to TRBJ1-4; D call uncertain. The germline V gene encodes CDR1 SEHNR and CDR2 FQNEAQ (reference sequence). The V gene lost 8 bases and the J gene lost 7 bases, with 11 bases spanning the gap. The CDR3 spans 12 residues. CDR3 in amino acids: CASREGGEKLFF. Written as DNA, the CDR3 is TGTGCCAGCCGCGAGGGTGGTGAAAAACTGTTTTTT.

V usage is TRBV7-2 and J usage is TRBJ1-1; D is perhaps TRBD1 (6 bases). The length of the CDR3 is 14 residues. Germline lookup yields CDR1 SGHTA and CDR2 FQGNSA. V was trimmed by 5 bases and J by 8 bases, leaving 18 bases between them. The CDR3 bases are TGTGCCAGCAGCGGCCGGGGGGCGGGAAGGGAAGCTTTCTTT. Translation: CASSGRGAGREAFF.

The chain joins TRBV5-6 to TRBJ1-1; TRBD1 is a possible D gene (5 bases). V shed 3 bases and J shed 2 bases, with 17 bases lying between them. Per germline, CDR1 SGHDT and CDR2 YYEEEE. There are 16 residues in the CDR3. The CDR3 region is CASSSQPGGGNTEAFF. The CDR3 nucleotides read TGTGCCAGCAGCTCCCAGCCCGGCGGGGGAAACACTGAAGCTTTCTTT.

This clone was picked up one time. The rearrangement joins TRBV5-5 to TRBJ1-6; D is unclear. Germline-derived CDR1 and CDR2 are SGHKS and YYEKEE (reference sequence). This CDR3 has 14 residues. V was pared by 4 bases and J by 11 bases, with 16 bases between. The CDR3 bases are TGTGCCAGCAGCCCCGGACTCCCAATAGCACCCCTCCACTTT. Translation: CASSPGLPIAPLHF.

The chain employs TRBV13 and TRBJ2-7, with TRBD2 matching over 12 bases. The trim removed 5 bases at V and 5 bases at J, leaving 10 bases unmatched. This CDR3 comprises 16 residues. Looked up from germline, CDR1 is PRHDT and CDR2 is FYEKMQ (reference sequence). DNA for the CDR3: TGTGCCAGCAGCCCAGCTAGCGGGGGGGCCCAGGACGAGCAGTACTTC. Its protein is CASSPASGGAQDEQYF.

The CDR3 reads CASRDSTEAFF. The CDR3 bases are TGTGCCAGCAGAGACAGCACTGAAGCTTTCTTT. This chain connects TRBV28 to TRBJ1-1; weak D call: TRBD1 (5 bases). CDR1 and CDR2 from the germline V gene are MDHEN and SYDVKM. The CDR3 runs 11 residues. V shed 6 bases and J shed 4 bases, with 6 bases lying between them.

A few counts support this clone. V usage is TRBV11-3 and J usage is TRBJ1-1; 10 bases match TRBD1. Germline V CDR1 and CDR2: SGHNT, YENEEA. With 2 bases clipped from V and 6 bases from J, the junction kept 9 bases outside the gene matches. This CDR3 contains 16 residues. The CDR3 sequence: CASSLSPGQGKSEAFF. Here the CDR3 DNA reads TGTGCCAGCAGCTTATCTCCGGGACAGGGGAAATCTGAAGCTTTCTTT.

The chain has TRBV5-1 and TRBJ1-2; 9 positions match TRBD1. CDR1 is SGHRS and CDR2 is YFSETQ in the germline V gene. The CDR3 covers 14 residues. J gave up 3 bases and V 4 bases, and 4 bases lay outside the gene matches. Written as DNA, the CDR3 is TGCGCCAGCAGCGCACAGGGGGCCGACTATGGCTACACCTTC. Amino acid sequence: CASSAQGADYGYTF.

The gene calls are TRBV24-1 and TRBJ2-1; TRBD2 aligns across 11 bases. Germline assignment: CDR1 KGHDR and CDR2 SFDVKD. Trimming at V came to 2 bases and at J to 7 bases, leaving 12 bases not matched to a gene. The CDR3 is 18 residues long. CDR3 nucleotides: TGTGCCACCAGTGATTCCCATCCGCCGGGACTAGCGGCAAATGAGCAGTTCTTC. As protein: CATSDSHPPGLAANEQFF.

The chain combines TRBV18 with TRBJ2-3; TRBD1 matches 8 bases. V lost 5 bases to trimming and J lost 0 bases; unmatched junction nucleotides: 7. CDR3 size: 16 residues. Germline V CDR1 and CDR2: KGHSH, LQKENI. CDR3 sequence reads: CASSSGQARSTDTQYF. The CDR3 nucleotides read TGTGCCAGCTCATCGGGACAGGCTAGAAGCACAGATACGCAGTATTTT.

J is TRBJ2-7 and V is TRBV29-1; tentative D call: TRBD2 (7 bases). Germline V gene data show CDR1 as SQVTM and CDR2 as ANQGSEA. This CDR3 has 15 residues. Trimming shortened V by 7 bases and J by 0 bases, and 19 bases separated the two germline ends. CDR3 DNA: TGCAGCGCCGAAGGGGGGGAGATGAGCTCCTACGAGCAGTACTTC. It is translated as CSAEGGEMSSYEQYF.

The chain combines TRBV5-4 with TRBJ2-7; 7 bases are shared with TRBD1. Looked up from germline, CDR1 is SGHNT and CDR2 is YYREEE (reference sequence). Trimming cost V 3 bases and J 1 base; bases outside gene matches: 1. This CDR3 is 13 amino acids long. The CDR3, as DNA: TGTGCCAGCAGCTGGACAGGATCCTACGAGCAGTACTTC. It is translated as CASSWTGSYEQYF.

The chain joins TRBV27 to TRBJ2-5, with TRBD1 identical over 7 bases. The length of the CDR3 is 14 residues. Germline lookup yields CDR1 MNHEY and CDR2 SMNVEV (reference sequence). V lost 2 bases and J lost 4; bases outside the gene matches: 4. The CDR3: CASSLTGAGETQYF. CDR3 in DNA: TGTGCCAGCAGTTTAACAGGGGCTGGAGAGACCCAGTACTTC.

This clone was detected a few times. CDR3 region: CASSSGNPEAFF. CDR3 in DNA: TGTGCCAGCAGTTCGGGTAACCCTGAAGCTTTCTTT. The V gene is TRBV6-2 or TRBV6-3, the J gene TRBJ1-1; D unresolved. V lost 4 bases, J lost 6 bases, and 9 bases lay in between. The germline gives CDR1 MNHEY, CDR2 SVGEGT. This CDR3 is built from 12 residues.

The CDR3 DNA reads as TGTGCCACCAGTGATTTGGGACAGGGGTTGGACAATGAGCAGTTCTTC. It yields the protein CATSDLGQGLDNEQFF. V gene TRBV24-1 combines with J gene TRBJ2-1; 9 bases are a match to TRBD1. Germline lookup yields CDR1 KGHDR and CDR2 SFDVKD. The CDR3 has 16 residues. J gave up 5 bases and V 0 bases, and 4 bases lay outside the gene matches.

This clone was detected a few times. This rearrangement joins TRBV29-1 to TRBJ2-5; maybe TRBD2 (7 bases). CDR1 is SQVTM and CDR2 is ANQGSEA in the germline V gene. This CDR3 is built from 14 residues. V lost 3 bases, J lost 5 bases, and 16 bases lay in between. For the CDR3, the DNA is TGCAGCGTTGACCCCGGGGGGCAGGGGGAGACCCAGTACTTC. It encodes CSVDPGGQGETQYF.

CDR3 nucleotides: TGTGCCAGCAGCGTAGCGTCTACGTTGTCCTATGGCTACACCTTC. Amino acid sequence: CASSVASTLSYGYTF. V usage is TRBV9 and J usage is TRBJ1-2; D remains unclear. V was shortened by 0 bases and J by 4 bases, with 13 bases between the two germline ends. Germline CDR1 and CDR2: SGDLS and YYNGEE. The CDR3 is made up of 15 amino acids.